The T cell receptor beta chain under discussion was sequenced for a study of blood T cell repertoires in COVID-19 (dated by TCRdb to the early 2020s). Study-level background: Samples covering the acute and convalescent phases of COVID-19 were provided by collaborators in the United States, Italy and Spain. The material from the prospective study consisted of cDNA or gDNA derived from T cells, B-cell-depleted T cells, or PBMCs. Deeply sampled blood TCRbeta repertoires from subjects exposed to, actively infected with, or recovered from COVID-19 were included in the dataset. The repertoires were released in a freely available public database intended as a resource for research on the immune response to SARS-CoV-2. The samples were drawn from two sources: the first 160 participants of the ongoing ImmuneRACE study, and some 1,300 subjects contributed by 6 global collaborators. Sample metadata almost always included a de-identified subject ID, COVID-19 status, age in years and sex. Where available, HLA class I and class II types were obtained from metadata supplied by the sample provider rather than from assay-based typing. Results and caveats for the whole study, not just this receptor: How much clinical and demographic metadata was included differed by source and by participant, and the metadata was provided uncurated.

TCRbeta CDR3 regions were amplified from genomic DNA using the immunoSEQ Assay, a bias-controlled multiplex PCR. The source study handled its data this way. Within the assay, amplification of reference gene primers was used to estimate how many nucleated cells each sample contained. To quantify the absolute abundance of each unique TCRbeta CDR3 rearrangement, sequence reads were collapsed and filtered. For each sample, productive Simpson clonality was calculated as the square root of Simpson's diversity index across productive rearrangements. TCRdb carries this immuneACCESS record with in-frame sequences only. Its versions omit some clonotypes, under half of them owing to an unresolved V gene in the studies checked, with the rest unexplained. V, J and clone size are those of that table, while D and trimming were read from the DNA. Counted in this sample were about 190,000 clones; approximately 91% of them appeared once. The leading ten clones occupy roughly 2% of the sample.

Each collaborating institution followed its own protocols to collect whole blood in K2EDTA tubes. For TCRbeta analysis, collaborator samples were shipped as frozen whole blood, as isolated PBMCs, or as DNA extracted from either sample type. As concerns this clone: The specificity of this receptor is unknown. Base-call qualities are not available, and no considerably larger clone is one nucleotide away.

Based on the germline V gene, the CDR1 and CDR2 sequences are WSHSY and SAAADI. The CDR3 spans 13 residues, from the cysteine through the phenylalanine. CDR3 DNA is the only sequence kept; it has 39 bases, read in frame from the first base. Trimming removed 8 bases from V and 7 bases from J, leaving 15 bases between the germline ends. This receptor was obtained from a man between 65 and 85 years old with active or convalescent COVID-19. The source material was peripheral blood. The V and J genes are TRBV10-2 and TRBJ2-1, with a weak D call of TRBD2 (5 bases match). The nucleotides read TGCGCCAGCTCTGAAGGCGGGTGGAATGAGCAGTTCTTC. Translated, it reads CASSEGGWNEQFF.